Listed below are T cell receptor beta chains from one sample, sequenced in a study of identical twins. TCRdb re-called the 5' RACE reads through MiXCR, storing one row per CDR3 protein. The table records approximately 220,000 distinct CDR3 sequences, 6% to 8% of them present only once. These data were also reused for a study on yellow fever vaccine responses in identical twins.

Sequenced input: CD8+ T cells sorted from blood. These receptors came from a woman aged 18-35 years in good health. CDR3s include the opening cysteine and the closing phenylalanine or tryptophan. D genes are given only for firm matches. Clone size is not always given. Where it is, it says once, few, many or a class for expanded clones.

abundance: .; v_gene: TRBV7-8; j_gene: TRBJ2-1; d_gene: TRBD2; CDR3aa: CASSSRLAGHGNEQFF; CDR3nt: TGTGCCAGCAGCTCGCGACTAGCGGGACATGGGAATGAGCAGTTCTTC
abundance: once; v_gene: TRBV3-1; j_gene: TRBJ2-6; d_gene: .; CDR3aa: CASSKEGSSGANVLTF; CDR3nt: TGTGCCAGCTCCAAAGAAGGAAGCTCTGGGGCCAACGTCCTGACTTTC
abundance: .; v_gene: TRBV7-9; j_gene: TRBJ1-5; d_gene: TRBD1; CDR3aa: CASSLIGTGDQPQHF; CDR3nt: TGTGCCAGCAGCTTAATAGGGACAGGGGATCAGCCCCAGCATTTT
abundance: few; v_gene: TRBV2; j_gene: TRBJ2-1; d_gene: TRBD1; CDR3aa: CASNSRDRASGEQFF; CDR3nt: TGTGCCAGCAACTCTAGGGACAGAGCGTCGGGGGAGCAGTTCTTC
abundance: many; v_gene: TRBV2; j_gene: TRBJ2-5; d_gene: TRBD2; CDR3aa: CASSPLLAGGQETQYF; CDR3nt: TGTGCCAGCAGCCCATTACTAGCGGGAGGGCAAGAGACCCAGTACTTC
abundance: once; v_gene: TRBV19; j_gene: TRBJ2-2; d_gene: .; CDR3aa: CASAEGGELFF; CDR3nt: TGTGCCAGTGCCGAGGGCGGGGAGCTGTTTTTT
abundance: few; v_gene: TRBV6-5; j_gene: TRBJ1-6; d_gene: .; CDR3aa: CASSYGGSNSPLHF; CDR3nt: TGTGCCAGCAGTTACGGGGGAAGTAATTCACCCCTCCACTTT
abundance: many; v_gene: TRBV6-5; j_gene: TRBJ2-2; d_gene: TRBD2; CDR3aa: CASSYSSSGEFSGELFF; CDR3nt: TGTGCCAGCAGTTACTCGTCTAGCGGGGAATTTTCCGGGGAGCTGTTTTTT
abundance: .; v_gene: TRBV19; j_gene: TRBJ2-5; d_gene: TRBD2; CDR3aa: CASSGWGTEGLAGAQETQYF; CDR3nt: TGTGCCAGCAGCGGTTGGGGGACAGAAGGACTAGCGGGGGCACAAGAGACCCAGTACTTC
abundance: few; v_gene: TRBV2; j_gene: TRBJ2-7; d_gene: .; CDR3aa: CASFTYGETYAYEQYF; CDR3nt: TGTGCCAGCTTTACTTACGGGGAGACTTATGCCTACGAGCAGTACTTC
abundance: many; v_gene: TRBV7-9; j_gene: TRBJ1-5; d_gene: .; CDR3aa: CASSLEGGGHQPQHF; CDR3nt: TGTGCCAGCAGCTTAGAGGGAGGGGGTCATCAGCCCCAGCATTTT
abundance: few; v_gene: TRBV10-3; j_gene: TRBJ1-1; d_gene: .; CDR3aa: CAIRSNTEAFF; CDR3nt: TGTGCCATCAGATCGAACACTGAAGCTTTCTTT
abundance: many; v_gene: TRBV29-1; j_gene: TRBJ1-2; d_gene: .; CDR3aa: CSVPPYTEHYGYTF; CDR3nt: TGCAGCGTCCCACCTTATACAGAACACTATGGCTACACCTTC
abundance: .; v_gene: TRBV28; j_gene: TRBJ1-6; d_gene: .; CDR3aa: CASSHRARNSPLHF; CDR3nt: TGTGCCAGCAGCCACCGGGCCAGAAATTCACCCCTCCACTTT
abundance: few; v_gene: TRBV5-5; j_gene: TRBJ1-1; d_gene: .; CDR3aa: CASSLWGSNTEAFF; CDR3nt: TGTGCCAGCAGCTTGTGGGGGTCGAACACTGAAGCTTTCTTT
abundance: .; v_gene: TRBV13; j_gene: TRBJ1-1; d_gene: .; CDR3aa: CASSATGGGIYTEAFF; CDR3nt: TGTGCCAGCAGCGCTACCGGGGGGGGGATTTACACTGAAGCTTTCTTT
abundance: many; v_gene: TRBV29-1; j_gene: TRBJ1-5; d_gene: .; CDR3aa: CSVNVGDGNQPQHF; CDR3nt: TGCAGCGTTAACGTTGGGGATGGCAATCAGCCCCAGCATTTT
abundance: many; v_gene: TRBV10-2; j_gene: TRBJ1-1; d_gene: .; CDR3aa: CASSGGWGVLNTEAFF; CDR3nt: TGCGCCAGCAGTGGGGGCTGGGGGGTTTTGAACACTGAAGCTTTCTTT
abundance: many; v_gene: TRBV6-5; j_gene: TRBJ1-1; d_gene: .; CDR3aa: CASSYSLGVEAFF; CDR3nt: TGTGCCAGCAGTTACTCGTTGGGGGTGGAAGCTTTCTTT
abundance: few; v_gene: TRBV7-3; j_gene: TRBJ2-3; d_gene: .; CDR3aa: CASSLGGDSVDTQYF; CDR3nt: TGTGCCAGCAGCTTAGGTGGAGATTCGGTGGATACGCAGTATTTT
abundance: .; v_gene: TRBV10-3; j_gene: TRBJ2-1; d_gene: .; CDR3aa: CAIREVAAYNEQFF; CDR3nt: TGTGCCATCAGGGAGGTAGCGGCCTACAATGAGCAGTTCTTC
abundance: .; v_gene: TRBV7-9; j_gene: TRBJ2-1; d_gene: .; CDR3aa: CASSPETAPIPPGEQFF; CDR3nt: TGTGCCAGCAGCCCCGAGACGGCCCCAATCCCGCCAGGCGAGCAGTTCTTC
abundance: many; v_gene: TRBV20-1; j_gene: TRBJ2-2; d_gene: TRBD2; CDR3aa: CSATNFPGTSTTGELFF; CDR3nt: TGCAGTGCTACTAACTTTCCCGGGACTAGCACCACCGGGGAGCTGTTTTTT
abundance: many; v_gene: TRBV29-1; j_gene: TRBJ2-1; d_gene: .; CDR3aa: CSVEVALGWYNEQFF; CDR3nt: TGCAGCGTTGAAGTAGCCCTCGGGTGGTACAATGAGCAGTTCTTC
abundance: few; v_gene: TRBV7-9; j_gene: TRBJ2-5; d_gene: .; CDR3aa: CASSPQSETQYF; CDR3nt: TGTGCCAGCAGTCCACAGAGCGAGACCCAGTACTTC
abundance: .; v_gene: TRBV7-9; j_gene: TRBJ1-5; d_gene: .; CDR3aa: CASSSGQRQPQHF; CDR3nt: TGTGCCAGCAGCTCCGGGCAGCGTCAGCCCCAGCATTTT
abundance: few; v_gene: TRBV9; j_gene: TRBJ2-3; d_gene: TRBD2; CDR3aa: CASCPGGGSTDTQYF; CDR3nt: TGTGCCAGCTGCCCGGGGGGGGGCTCGACAGATACGCAGTATTTT
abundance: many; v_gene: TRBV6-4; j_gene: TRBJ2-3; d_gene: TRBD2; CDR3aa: CASSDSTSGNTDTQYF; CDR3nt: TGTGCCAGCAGTGACTCGACTAGCGGAAACACAGATACGCAGTATTTT
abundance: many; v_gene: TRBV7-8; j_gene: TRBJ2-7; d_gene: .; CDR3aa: CASSLAARGRSSYEQYF; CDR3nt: TGTGCCAGCAGCTTAGCGGCCCGTGGGAGGAGCTCCTACGAGCAGTACTTC
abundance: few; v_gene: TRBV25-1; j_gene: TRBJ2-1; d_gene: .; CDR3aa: CASSDPRGTLNNEQFF; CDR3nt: TGTGCCAGCAGTGATCCCCGGGGGACCTTGAACAATGAGCAGTTCTTC
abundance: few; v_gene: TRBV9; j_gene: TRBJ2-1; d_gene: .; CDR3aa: CASSADRYNEQFF; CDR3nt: TGTGCCAGCAGCGCGGACAGATACAATGAGCAGTTCTTC
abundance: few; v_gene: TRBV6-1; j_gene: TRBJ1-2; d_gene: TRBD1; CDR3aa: CASSPGQGPYGYTF; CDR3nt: TGTGCCAGCAGTCCGGGACAGGGCCCCTATGGCTACACCTTC
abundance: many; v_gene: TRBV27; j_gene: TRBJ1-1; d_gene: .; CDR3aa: CASSETRNTEAFF; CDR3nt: TGTGCCAGCAGTGAAACCCGGAACACTGAAGCTTTCTTT
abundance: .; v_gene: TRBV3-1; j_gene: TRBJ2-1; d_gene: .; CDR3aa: CASSQEPLVEQFF; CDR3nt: TGTGCCAGCAGCCAAGAACCGCTAGTTGAGCAGTTCTTC
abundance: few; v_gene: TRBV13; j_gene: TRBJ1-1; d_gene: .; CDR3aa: CASSLEGERFTEAFF; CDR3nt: TGTGCCAGCAGCTTAGAAGGGGAGAGATTCACTGAAGCTTTCTTT
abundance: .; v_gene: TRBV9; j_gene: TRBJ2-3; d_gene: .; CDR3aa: CASSVEGGPTDTQYF; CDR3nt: TGTGCCAGCAGCGTAGAGGGCGGCCCCACAGATACGCAGTATTTT
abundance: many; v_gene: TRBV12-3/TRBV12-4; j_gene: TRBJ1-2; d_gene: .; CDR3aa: CASSQGNYGYTF; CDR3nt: TGTGCCAGCTCTCAGGGGAACTATGGCTACACCTTC
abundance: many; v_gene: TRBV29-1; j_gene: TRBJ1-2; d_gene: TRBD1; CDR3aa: CSVEQGVTVYGYTF; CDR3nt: TGCAGCGTGGAACAGGGGGTCACTGTCTATGGCTACACCTTC
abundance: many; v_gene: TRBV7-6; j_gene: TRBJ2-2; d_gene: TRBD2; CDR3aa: CASSPKGTSVTGELFF; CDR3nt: TGTGCCAGCAGCCCCAAGGGGACTAGCGTCACCGGGGAGCTGTTTTTT
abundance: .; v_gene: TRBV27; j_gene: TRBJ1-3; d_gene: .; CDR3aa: CASSSTGWNTIYF; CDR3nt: TGTGCCAGCAGTTCCACAGGGTGGAACACCATATATTTT
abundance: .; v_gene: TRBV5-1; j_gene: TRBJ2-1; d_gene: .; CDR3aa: CASSLARGSVDEQFF; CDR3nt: TGCGCCAGCAGCTTGGCCCGCGGATCGGTGGATGAGCAGTTCTTC
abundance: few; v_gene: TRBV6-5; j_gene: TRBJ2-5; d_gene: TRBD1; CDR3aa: CASSYRDRADETQYF; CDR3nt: TGTGCCAGCAGTTACCGCGACAGGGCGGACGAGACCCAGTACTTC
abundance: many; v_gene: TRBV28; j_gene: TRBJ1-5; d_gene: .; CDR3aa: CASSFEGPQPQHF; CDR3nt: TGTGCCAGCAGTTTTGAGGGACCCCAGCCCCAGCATTTT
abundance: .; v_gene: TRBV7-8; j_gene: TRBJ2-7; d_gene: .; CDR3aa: CASSSEVSTDEQYF; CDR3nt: TGTGCCAGCAGCTCGGAAGTTTCCACCGACGAGCAGTACTTC
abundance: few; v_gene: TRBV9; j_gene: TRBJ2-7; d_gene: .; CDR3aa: CASSPRDTYEQYF; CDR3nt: TGTGCCAGCAGCCCCCGGGATACCTACGAGCAGTACTTC
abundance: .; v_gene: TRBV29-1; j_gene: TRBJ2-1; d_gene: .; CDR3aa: CSVEDMGQGGYEQFF; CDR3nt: TGCAGCGTTGAAGATATGGGGCAGGGGGGATATGAGCAGTTCTTC
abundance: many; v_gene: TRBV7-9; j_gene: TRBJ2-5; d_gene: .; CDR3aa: CASSLVVSQETQYF; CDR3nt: TGTGCCAGCAGCTTAGTGGTCTCACAAGAGACCCAGTACTTC
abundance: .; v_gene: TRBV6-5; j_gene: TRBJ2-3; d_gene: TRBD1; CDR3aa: CASSSGTGDGDTQYF; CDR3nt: TGTGCCAGCAGTTCCGGGACAGGGGATGGAGATACGCAGTATTTT